This T cell receptor (beta chain) stems from a study of blood T cell repertoires in COVID-19. Study details: Donors in the United States, Italy and Spain gave samples during acute or convalescent COVID-19. Sample material is recorded as cDNA or gDNA derived from T cells, B-cell-depleted T cells, or PBMCs.

In the authors' workflow: From reference gene primer amplification, estimates of nucleated cell counts were derived. Libraries were prepared by immunoSEQ multiplex PCR; TCRdb keeps only in-frame clonotypes and omits some of them. D and trimming were read from the DNA, whereas the V and J calls and clone size are those reported in that table. Among around 100,000 clones listed, less than 90% were seen once. J lost 9 bases, V lost 4 bases, and 3 bases had no gene match. Germline V CDR1 and CDR2: GTSNPN, SVGIG (reference sequence). The CDR3 covers 12 residues. The genes are TRBV30 and TRBJ1-6; TRBD1 aligns across 7 bases. This TCR was sampled from a man in his thirties or forties in a cohort sampled during active COVID-19. What was sequenced was peripheral blood. The CDR3 loop reads CAWTGGGSPLHF. The CDR3 DNA is TGTGCCTGGACAGGGGGAGGTTCACCCCTCCACTTT.